Detailed here is one T cell receptor (beta chain). Antigen: not known. This sample was included in a study of shared clonotypes between healthy human individuals. As for the study in general: Donor ages ranged 18 to 49 years: a couple of women, a few men. Findings and limits, study-wide: Richness estimates generally favored naive over memory subsets. Shared clonotypes across all four donors exceeded non-shared ones in generation probability.

The assay was immunoSEQ multiplex PCR, and TCRdb's table has in-frame clones only and misses some. The sample holds 2 million to 2.5 million clones, 85% to 95% seen once. CD45RO-negative cells were positively selected for CCR7, leaving out terminally differentiated effector memory CD45RA+ cells. The CDR3 has 20 residues. Germline trimming cut 4 bases from V and 2 bases from J; bases unmatched to any gene: 16. The germline V gene encodes CDR1 SGDLS and CDR2 YYNGEE. The receptor was derived from a man between 18 and 29 years old in good health. Some clones in this sample may be carry-over from other donors' samples. Sequencing was carried out using naive CD8+ T cells from PBMCs. The rearrangement uses TRBV9 and TRBJ2-6, with 9 bases lining up with TRBD1. DNA of the CDR3: TGTGCCAGCAGCCCCCCAGCCGCGACAGGGGGTGCTACTGGGGCCAACGTCCTGACTTTC. This translates into CASSPPAATGGATGANVLTF.